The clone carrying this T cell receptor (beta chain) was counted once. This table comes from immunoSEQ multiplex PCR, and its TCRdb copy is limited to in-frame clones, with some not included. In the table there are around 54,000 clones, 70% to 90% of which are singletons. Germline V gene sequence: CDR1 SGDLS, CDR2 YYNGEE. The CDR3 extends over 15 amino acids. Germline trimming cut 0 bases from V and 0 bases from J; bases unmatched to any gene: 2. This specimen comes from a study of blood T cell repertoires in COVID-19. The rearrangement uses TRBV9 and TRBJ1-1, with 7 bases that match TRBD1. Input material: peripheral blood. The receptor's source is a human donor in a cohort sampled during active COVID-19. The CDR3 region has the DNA TGTGCCAGCAGCGTAGTAACAGGGGTGAACACTGAAGCTTTCTTT. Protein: CASSVVTGVNTEAFF. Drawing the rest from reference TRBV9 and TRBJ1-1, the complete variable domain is DSGVTQTPKHLITATGQRVTLRCSPRSGDLSVYWYQQSLDQGLQFLIQYYNGEERAKGNILERFSAQQFPDLHSELNLSSLELGDSALYFCASSVVTGVNTEAFFGQGTRLTVV.